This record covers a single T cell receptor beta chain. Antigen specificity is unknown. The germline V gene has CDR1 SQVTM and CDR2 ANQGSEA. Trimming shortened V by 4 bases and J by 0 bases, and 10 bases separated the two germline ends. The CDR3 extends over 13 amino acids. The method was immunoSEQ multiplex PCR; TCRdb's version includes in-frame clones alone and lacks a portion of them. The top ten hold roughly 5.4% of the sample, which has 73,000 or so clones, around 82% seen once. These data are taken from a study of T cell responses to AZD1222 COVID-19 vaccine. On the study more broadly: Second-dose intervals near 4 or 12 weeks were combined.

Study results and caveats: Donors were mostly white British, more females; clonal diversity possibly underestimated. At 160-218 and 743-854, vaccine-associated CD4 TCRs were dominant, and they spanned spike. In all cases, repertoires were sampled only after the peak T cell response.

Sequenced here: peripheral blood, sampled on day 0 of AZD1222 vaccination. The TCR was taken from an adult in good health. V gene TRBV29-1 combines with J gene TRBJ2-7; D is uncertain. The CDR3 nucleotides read TGCAGCGTTGCGACGGATTACTCCTACGAGCAGTACTTC. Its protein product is CSVATDYSYEQYF.